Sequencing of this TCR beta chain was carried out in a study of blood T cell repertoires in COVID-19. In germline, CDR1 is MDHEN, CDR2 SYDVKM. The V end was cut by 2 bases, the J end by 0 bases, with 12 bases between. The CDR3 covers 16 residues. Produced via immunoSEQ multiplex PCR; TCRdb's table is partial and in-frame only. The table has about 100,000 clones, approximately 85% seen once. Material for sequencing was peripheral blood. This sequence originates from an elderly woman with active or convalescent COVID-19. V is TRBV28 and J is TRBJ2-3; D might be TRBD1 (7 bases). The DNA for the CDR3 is TGTGCCAGCAGTTTAGGCGGGACAGTAAGCACAGATACGCAGTATTTT. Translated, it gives CASSLGGTVSTDTQYF.